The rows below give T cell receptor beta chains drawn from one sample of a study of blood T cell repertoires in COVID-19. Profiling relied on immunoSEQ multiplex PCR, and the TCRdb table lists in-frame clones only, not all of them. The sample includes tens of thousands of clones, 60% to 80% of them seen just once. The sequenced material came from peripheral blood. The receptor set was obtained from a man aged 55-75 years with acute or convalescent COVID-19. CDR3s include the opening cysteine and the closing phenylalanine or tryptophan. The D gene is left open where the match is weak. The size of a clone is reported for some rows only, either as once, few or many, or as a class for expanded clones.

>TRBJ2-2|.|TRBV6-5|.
TGTGCCAGCAGTTACCCAGGGATCCCCACCGGGGAGCTGTTTTTT
CASSYPGIPTGELFF
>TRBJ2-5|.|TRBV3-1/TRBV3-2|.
TGTGCCAGCAGCCAGTTGGGGGGGCCCCTTGGGACCCAGTACTTC
CASSQLGGPLGTQYF
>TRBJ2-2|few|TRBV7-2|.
TGTGCCAGCAGCCCTAGGGCTGAGGGCGGGGAGCTGTTTTTT
CASSPRAEGGELFF
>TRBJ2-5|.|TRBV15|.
TGTGCCACCAGCAGAGATTTTATCGGGACTCCGGACCAAGAGACCCAGTACTTC
CATSRDFIGTPDQETQYF
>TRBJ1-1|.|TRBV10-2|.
TGCGCCAGCACCTCGTTGGGAGTAAACACTGAAGCTTTCTTT
CASTSLGVNTEAFF
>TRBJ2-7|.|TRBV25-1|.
TGTGCCAGCAGACCGTCCGGAACAGGAATAGGCCACGAGCAGTACTTC
CASRPSGTGIGHEQYF
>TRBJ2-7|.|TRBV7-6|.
TGTGCCAGCAGCTTAGGTGAGGAGGTCCACGAGCAGTACTTC
CASSLGEEVHEQYF
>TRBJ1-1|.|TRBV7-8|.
TGTGCCAGCAGCTTAGTCTCCGCCACTAACACTGAAGCTTTCTTT
CASSLVSATNTEAFF
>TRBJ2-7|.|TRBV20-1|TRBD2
TGCAGTGCTAGTGGACTAGCGAGTAATTGGAAGTCCTACGAGCAGTACTTC
CSASGLASNWKSYEQYF
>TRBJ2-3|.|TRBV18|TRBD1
TGTGCCAGCTCACCACTGGACAGGGAAGGCACAGATACGCAGTATTTT
CASSPLDREGTDTQYF
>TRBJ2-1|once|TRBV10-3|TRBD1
TGTGCCATCAGTGCAAGGGGACAGCCATACAATGAGCAGTTCTTC
CAISARGQPYNEQFF
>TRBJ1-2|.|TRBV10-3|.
TGTGCCATCAGTGAGTCAACAGGTCGAAATAACTATGGCTACACCTTC
CAISESTGRNNYGYTF
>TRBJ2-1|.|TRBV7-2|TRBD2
TGTGCCAGCAGCTTCCCCATTAGCGGGACCTCTGGGAATGAGCAGTTCTTC
CASSFPISGTSGNEQFF
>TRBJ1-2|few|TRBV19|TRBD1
TGTGCCAGTACTTGGGGACAGGGCTATGGCTACACCTTC
CASTWGQGYGYTF
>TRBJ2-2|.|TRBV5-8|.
TGTGCCAGCAGCTTTCGTCGAGGTACCGGGGAGCTGTTTTTT
CASSFRRGTGELFF
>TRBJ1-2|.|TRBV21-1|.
TGTGCCAGCAGCGAGGTCCGGGACAGGGCTAACTATGGCTACACCTTC
CASSEVRDRANYGYTF
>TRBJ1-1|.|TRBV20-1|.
TGCAGTGCTAGCGGGGGGACTGAAGCTTTCTTT
CSASGGTEAFF
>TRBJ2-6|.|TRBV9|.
TGTGCCAGCAGCGTAGCTGGCCAGGGCTACTTCTCTGGGGCCAACGTCCTGACTTTC
CASSVAGQGYFSGANVLTF
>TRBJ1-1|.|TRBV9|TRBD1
TGTGCCAGCAGCGCAGAGCTAGGACAGGGGGCTTGGAACACTGAAGCTTTCTTT
CASSAELGQGAWNTEAFF
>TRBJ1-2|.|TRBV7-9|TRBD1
TGTGCCAGCAGCGCCGGACAGGGGCCCTATGGCTACACCTTC
CASSAGQGPYGYTF
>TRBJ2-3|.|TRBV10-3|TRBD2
TGTGCCATCAGTGAGGGACTAGCGGGTAGTACAGATACGCAGTATTTT
CAISEGLAGSTDTQYF
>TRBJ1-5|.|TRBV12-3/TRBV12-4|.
TGTGCCAGCCTTTCCCAGGGTGGTCAGCCCCAGCATTTT
CASLSQGGQPQHF